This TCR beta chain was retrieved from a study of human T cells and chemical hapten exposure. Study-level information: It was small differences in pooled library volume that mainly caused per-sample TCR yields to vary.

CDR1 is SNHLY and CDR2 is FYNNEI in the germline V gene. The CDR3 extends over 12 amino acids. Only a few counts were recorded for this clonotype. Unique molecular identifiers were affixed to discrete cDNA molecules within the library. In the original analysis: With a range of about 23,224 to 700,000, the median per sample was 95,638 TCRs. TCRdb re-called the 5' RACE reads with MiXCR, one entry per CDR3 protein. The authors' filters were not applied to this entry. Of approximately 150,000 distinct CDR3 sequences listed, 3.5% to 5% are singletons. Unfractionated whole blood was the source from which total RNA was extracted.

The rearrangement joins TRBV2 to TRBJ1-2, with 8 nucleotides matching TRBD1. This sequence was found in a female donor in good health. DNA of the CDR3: TGTGCTGGGCAGGGGGCCTACGATGGCTACACCTTC. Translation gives CAGQGAYDGYTF.